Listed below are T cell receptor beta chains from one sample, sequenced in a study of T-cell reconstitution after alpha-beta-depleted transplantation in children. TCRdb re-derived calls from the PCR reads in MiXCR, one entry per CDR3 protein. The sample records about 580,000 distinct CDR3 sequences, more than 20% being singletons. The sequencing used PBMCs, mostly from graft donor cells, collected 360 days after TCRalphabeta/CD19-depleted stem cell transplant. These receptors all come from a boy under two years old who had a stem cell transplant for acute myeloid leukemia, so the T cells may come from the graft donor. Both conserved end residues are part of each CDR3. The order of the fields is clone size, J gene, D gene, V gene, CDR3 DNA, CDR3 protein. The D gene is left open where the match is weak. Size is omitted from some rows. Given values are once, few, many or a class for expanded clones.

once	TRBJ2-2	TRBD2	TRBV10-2	TGCGCCAGCAGTGCCAGCGGGGGGATGAACACCGGGGAGCTGTTTTTT	CASSASGGMNTGELFF
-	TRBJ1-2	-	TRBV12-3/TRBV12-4	TGTGCCAGCGGGGGACGGTCCTATGGCTACACCTTC	CASGGRSYGYTF
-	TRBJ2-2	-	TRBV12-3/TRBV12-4	TGTGCCAGCAGTTTAAACGGGGCCGGGGAGCTGTTTTTT	CASSLNGAGELFF
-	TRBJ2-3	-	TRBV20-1	TGCAGTGCTATTAAGGACCTGACCACAGATACGCAGTATTTT	CSAIKDLTTDTQYF
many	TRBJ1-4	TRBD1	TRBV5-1	TGCGCCAGCACCCAAACGGGACAGGGGTATCCCTCTAGTGAAAAACTGTTTTTT	CASTQTGQGYPSSEKLFF
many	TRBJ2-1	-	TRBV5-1	TGCGCCAGCAGCTTGGCAGGGGTAAGGGGTGAGCAGTTCTTC	CASSLAGVRGEQFF
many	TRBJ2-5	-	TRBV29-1	TGCAGCGTTGCATTGGTCCAAGAGACCCAGTACTTC	CSVALVQETQYF
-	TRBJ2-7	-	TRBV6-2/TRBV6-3	TGTGCCAGCAGTTATGGAGGAAGGGGACTGCCTTCCTACGAGCAGTACTTC	CASSYGGRGLPSYEQYF
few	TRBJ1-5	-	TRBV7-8	TGTGCCAGCAGCTTACAAGAAAGCAATCAGCCCCAGCATTTT	CASSLQESNQPQHF
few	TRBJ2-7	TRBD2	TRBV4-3	TGCGCCAGCAGCCAAGAAGTGGGAGGGAAGGCGTACTTC	CASSQEVGGKAYF
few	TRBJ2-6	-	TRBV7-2	TGTGCCAGCAGCGGCGACTGGGCGTGCGGGGCCAACGTCCTGACTTTC	CASSGDWACGANVLTF
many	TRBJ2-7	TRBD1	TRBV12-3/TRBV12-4	TGTGCCAGCAGCAACTTCCGACAGGGAACATCCTACGAGCAGTACTTC	CASSNFRQGTSYEQYF
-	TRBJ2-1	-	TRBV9	TGTGCCAGCAGCGTAGTGGGGGCGGGTGAGCAGTTCTTC	CASSVVGAGEQFF
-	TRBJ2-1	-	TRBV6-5	TGTGCCAGCAGTTATCGGCAGGTCTACAATGAGCAGTTCTTC	CASSYRQVYNEQFF
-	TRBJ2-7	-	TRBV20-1	TGCAGTGCTAGAGAGATACAGTCCTACTACGAGCAGTACTTC	CSAREIQSYYEQYF
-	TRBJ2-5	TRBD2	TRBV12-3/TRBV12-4	TGTGCCAGCAGTTTAAGTAGCGGGGGGGGGACCCAGTACTTC	CASSLSSGGGTQYF
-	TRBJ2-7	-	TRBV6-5	TGTGCCAGCAGTTACGGGGGGTCCCTTTACGAGCAGTACTTC	CASSYGGSLYEQYF
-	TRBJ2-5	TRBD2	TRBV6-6	TGTGCCAGCAGTTGGTACATAGCGGGTGGGGCGCAATTCCGCGAGACCCAGTACTTC	CASSWYIAGGAQFRETQYF
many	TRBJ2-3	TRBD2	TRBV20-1	TGCAGATCGGGGGGGGGAGGCACAGATACGCAGTATTTT	CRSGGGGTDTQYF
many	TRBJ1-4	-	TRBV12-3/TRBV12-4	TGTGCCAGCAGTTTATGGGAATCTAATGAAAAACTGTTTTTT	CASSLWESNEKLFF
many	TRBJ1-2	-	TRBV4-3	TGCGCCAGCAGCCCACGGGGTTCCAACTATGGCTACACCTTC	CASSPRGSNYGYTF
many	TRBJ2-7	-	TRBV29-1	TGCAGCGTTGCCTGGGCGGTTTCCTACGAGCAGTACTTC	CSVAWAVSYEQYF
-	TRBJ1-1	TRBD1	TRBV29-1	TGCAGCGTTGGGGGGAAACAGGGGACGAACACTGAAGCTTTCTTT	CSVGGKQGTNTEAFF